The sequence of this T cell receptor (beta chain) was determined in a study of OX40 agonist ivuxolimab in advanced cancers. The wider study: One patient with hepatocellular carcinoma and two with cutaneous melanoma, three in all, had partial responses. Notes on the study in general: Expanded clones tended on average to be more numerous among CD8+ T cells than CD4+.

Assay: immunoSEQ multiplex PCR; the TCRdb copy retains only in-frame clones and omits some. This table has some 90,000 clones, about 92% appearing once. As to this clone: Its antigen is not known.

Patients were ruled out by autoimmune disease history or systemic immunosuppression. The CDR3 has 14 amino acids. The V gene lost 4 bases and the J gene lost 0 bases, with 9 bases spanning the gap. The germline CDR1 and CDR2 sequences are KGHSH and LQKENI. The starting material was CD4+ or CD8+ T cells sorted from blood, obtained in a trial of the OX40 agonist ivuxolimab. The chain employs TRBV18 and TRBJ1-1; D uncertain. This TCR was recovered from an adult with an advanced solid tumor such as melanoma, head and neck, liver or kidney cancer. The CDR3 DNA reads TGTGCCAGCTCACTGGGTAGGGTGAACACTGAAGCTTTCTTT. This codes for CASSLGRVNTEAFF.